The present T cell receptor beta chain was sequenced within a study of T cells after yellow fever vaccination. Across the study: When fractions had low cell numbers, they were prepared with SMART-Seq v4 Ultra Low Input.

Broader study findings: Overlap between CD4 and CD8 compartments was detected for a small share of clonotypes. Subsequent booster samples again held most clones from primary vaccination (less than 98% CD4, roughly 88% CD8).

This clonotype has only a few counts. Its antigen remains unknown. As TCR cDNA was made by 5'RACE template switching, a universal primer site and UMIs were added. TCRdb reanalysed the 5' RACE reads using MiXCR and keeps one entry per CDR3 protein. The sample yields roughly 310,000 distinct CDR3 sequences, around 4% seen once. From germline, CDR1 is SGHTA and CDR2 FQGNSA. V lost 1 base to trimming and J lost 3 bases, with 21 bases between them. This CDR3 has 18 amino acids. The chain uses TRBV7-2 and TRBJ1-1, with D possibly TRBD1 on 5 matching bases. Sequences were derived from PBMCs, sampled on the day of the yellow fever booster vaccination. The receptor comes from a man between 18 and 35 years old who received the YFV17D yellow fever vaccine. This CDR3 is CASSLGLGRVSLDTEAFF. CDR3 in DNA: TGTGCCAGCAGCTTAGGGTTAGGCAGGGTATCTTTAGACACTGAAGCTTTCTTT.